This T cell receptor beta chain was identified in a study of metastatic and nonmetastatic thyroid tumors. The wider study: The authors compared repertoires across blood and tumor or nodule tissue from malignant and benign thyroid patients.

Each patient came to thyroid surgery without any prior treatment (of any kind). TCRdb re-called the PCR reads with MiXCR. The table lists 35,000 to 40,000 clones, roughly 28% of them singletons. This clone has just a few counts. No antigen is known for it. Broader study findings: According to reports, the diversity of TCR beta was significantly higher in malignant thyroid tumors than in benign nodules, and this held in both blood and tumor samples.

The CDR3 consists of 13 residues. The V segment lost 3 bases and the J segment 6 bases; nucleotides outside the gene matches: 3. Sequenced material: blood. This TCR was sampled from a male donor with papillary thyroid cancer or a benign thyroid nodule (not recorded which). Some clones in this sample may be carry-over from other donors' samples. This sequence joins TRBV12-3 or TRBV12-4 and TRBJ2-3; 7 bases match TRBD1. CDR3 protein: CASSFQGEDTQYF. The CDR3 DNA reads as TGTGCCAGCAGTTTCCAGGGGGAGGATACGCAGTATTTT.